Included here is one T cell receptor beta chain sequence, with context. Method: immunoSEQ multiplex PCR; TCRdb's copy keeps in-frame clones and lacks some. In the table there are approximately 63,000 clones, 85% of which are singletons. This sample stems from a study of control samples from healthy donors and cancer patients. This CDR3 region has 15 residues. Germline V gives CDR1 SGHTS, CDR2 YDEGEE. Trimming cost V 0 bases and J 8 bases, with 15 bases left between them. The chain employs TRBV5-8 and TRBJ1-5, with no clear D. Source material: blood. The source is a man aged 35 to 55 in good health. The CDR3 is CASSLGTGSVEPQHF. The CDR3 coding sequence is TGTGCCAGCAGCTTGGGGACTGGATCGGTGGAGCCCCAGCATTTT.